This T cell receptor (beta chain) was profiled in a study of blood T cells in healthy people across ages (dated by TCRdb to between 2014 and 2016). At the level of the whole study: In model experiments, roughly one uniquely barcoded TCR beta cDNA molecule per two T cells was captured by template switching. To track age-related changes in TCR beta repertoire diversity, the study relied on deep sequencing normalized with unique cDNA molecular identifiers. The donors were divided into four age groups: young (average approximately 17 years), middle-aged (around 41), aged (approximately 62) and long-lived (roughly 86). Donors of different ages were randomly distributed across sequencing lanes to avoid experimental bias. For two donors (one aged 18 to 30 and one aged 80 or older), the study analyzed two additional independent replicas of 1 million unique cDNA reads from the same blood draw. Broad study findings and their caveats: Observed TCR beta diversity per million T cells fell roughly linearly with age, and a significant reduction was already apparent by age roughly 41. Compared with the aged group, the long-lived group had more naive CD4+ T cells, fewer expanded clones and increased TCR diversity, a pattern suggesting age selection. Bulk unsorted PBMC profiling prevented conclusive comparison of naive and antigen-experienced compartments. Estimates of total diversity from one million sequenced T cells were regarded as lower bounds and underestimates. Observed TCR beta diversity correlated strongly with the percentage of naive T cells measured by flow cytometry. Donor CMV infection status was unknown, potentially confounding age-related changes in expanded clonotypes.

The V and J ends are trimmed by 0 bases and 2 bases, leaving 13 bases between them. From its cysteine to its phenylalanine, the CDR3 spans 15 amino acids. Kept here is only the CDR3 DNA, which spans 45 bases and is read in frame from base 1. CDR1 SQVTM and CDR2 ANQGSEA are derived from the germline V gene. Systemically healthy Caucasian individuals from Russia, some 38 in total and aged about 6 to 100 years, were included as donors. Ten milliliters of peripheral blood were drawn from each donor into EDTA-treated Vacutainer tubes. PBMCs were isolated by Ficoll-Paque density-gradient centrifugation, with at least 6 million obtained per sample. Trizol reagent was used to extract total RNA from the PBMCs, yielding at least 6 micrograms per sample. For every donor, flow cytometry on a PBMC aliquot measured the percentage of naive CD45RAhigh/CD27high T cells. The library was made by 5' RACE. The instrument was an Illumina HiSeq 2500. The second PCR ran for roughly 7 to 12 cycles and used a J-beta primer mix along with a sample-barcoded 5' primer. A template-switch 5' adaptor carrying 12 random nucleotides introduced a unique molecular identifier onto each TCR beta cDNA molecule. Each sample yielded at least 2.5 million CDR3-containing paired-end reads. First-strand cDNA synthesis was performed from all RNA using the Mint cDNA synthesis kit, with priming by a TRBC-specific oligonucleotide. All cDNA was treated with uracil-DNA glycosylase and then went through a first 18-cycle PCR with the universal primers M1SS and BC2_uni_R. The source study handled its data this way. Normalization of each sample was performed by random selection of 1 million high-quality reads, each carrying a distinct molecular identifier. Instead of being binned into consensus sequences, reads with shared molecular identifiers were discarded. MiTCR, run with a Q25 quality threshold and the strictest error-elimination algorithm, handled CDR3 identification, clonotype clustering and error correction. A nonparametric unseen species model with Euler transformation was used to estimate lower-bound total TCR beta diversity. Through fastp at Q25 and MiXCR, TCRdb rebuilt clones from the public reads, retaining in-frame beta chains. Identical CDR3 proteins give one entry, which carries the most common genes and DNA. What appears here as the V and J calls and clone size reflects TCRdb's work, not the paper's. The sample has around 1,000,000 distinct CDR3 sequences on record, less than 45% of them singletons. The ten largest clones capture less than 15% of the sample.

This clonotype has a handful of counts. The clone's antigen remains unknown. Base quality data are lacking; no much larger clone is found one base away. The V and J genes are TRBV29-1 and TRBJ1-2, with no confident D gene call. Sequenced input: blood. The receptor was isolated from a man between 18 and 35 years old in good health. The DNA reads TGCAGCGTTGAAGATTCAGGCCCCGCGAACTATGGCTACACCTTC. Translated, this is CSVEDSGPANYGYTF.